Following are 11 T cell receptor beta chains from one sample sequenced in a study of blood T cell repertoires in COVID-19. Produced via immunoSEQ multiplex PCR; TCRdb's table is partial and in-frame only. This table has approximately 200,000 clones, roughly 94% appearing once. Sequenced input: peripheral blood. These receptors were collected from a man aged 25-45 years with COVID-19, enrolled during active disease.

The V and J genes are TRBV2 and TRBJ1-5; D is undetermined. V was shortened by 5 bases and J by 2 bases, with 10 bases between the two germline ends. The CDR3 contains 14 residues. CDR1 and CDR2 from the germline V gene are SNHLY and FYNNEI. In DNA form, the CDR3 reads TGTGCCAGCAGTACTTTGTTGGGCAATCAGCCCCAGCATTTT. This translates into CASSTLLGNQPQHF.

The chain joins TRBV19 to TRBJ2-7; possibly TRBD2 for D (5 bases). CDR1 and CDR2 (germline): LNHDA, SQIVND (reference sequence). The V end lost 0 bases, the J end lost 4 bases, and 13 bases lay between the germline ends. This CDR3 is 15 amino acids long. The CDR3 DNA follows: TGTGCCAGTAGTATAGATCTTGTTAGCGATTACGAGCAGTACTTC. It encodes CASSIDLVSDYEQYF.

V usage is TRBV19 and J usage is TRBJ2-1; D uncertain. Germline V gives CDR1 LNHDA, CDR2 SQIVND (reference sequence). The germline V and J ends were trimmed by 1 base and 6 bases, with 7 bases remaining between them. The CDR3 has 13 residues. The CDR3 nucleotides are TGTGCCAGTAGTATAGGGAAGCGCAATGAGCAGTTCTTC. It is translated as CASSIGKRNEQFF.

V usage is TRBV6-1 and J usage is TRBJ1-1; 7 nucleotides line up with TRBD1. CDR3 size: 14 residues. V lost 3 bases and J lost 5; bases outside the gene matches: 6. CDR1 and CDR2 from the germline V gene are MNHNS and SASEGT. The CDR3 region has the DNA TGTGCCAGCAGTGAGGACAGGCGGCGGACTGAAGCTTTCTTT. Translated, it gives CASSEDRRRTEAFF.

This chain connects TRBV6-5 to TRBJ2-7; tentative D call: TRBD2 (6 bases). This CDR3 has 16 amino acids. The germline V gene has CDR1 MNHEY and CDR2 SVGAGI. Trimming pared 0 bases from V and 4 bases from J, leaving 16 bases between. This CDR3 reads CASSYSGDSSVYEQYF. The CDR3 DNA reads TGTGCCAGCAGTTACTCGGGGGACTCCTCCGTTTACGAGCAGTACTTC.

The rearrangement joins TRBV19 to TRBJ2-3; the match to TRBD2 covers 11 bases. The CDR3 contains 16 residues. CDR1 and CDR2 (germline): LNHDA, SQIVND (reference sequence). V was pared by 6 bases and J by 2 bases, with 7 bases of the junction left unmatched. Written as DNA, the CDR3 is TGTGCCAGTAGCTTACTAGCGGGGGCCTACACAGATACGCAGTATTTT. Translating gives CASSLLAGAYTDTQYF.

This chain joins TRBV9 and TRBJ1-3, with 8 positions matching TRBD1. The germline gives CDR1 SGDLS, CDR2 YYNGEE. CDR3 size: 15 residues. V lost 4 bases, J lost 0 bases, and 3 bases stayed unmatched. The CDR3 DNA is TGTGCCAGCAGCAAACAGGGGGGCTCTGGAAACACCATATATTTT. Protein sequence: CASSKQGGSGNTIYF.

V usage is TRBV3-1 (or the pseudogene TRBV3-2) and J usage is TRBJ2-7; 8 nucleotides line up with TRBD1. Germline CDR1 and CDR2: LGHDT and YNNKEL (reference sequence). CDR3 length equals 14 residues. V was pared by 3 bases and J by 5 bases, with 6 bases of the junction left unmatched. The chain's CDR3 is CASSQRQGINEQYF. The CDR3, as DNA: TGTGCCAGCAGCCAGAGACAGGGGATTAACGAGCAGTACTTC.

This clone occurred once. This sequence joins TRBV2 and TRBJ2-7; D not resolved. The CDR3 extends over 11 amino acids. V lost 4 bases to trimming and J lost 2 bases, with 3 bases between them. Germline loops: CDR1 SNHLY, CDR2 FYNNEI. The CDR3 bases are TGTGCCAGCAGTGCGGCCTACGAGCAGTACTTC. Residues: CASSAAYEQYF.

V gene TRBV3-1 (or the pseudogene TRBV3-2) combines with J gene TRBJ2-5, with a weak D call TRBD2 (5 bases). CDR1 and CDR2 from the germline V gene are LGHDT and YNNKEL (reference sequence). Deletions cut 1 base from V and 1 base from J, with 10 bases between. The CDR3 is 15 residues long. The CDR3 sequence: CASSQGASLQETQYF. DNA for the CDR3: TGTGCCAGCAGCCAAGGTGCTAGCCTCCAAGAGACCCAGTACTTC.

The chain recombines TRBV19 with TRBJ1-1; 8 bases are a match to TRBD1. The CDR3 consists of 18 residues. Germline CDR1 and CDR2: LNHDA and SQIVND (reference sequence). V lost 9 bases, J lost 6 bases, and 24 bases stayed unmatched. The DNA of the CDR3 is TGTGCCAGCGCTAGGACAGGGCCCCTTGAGCGGAATGGTCCTGAAGCTTTCTTT. It codes for CASARTGPLERNGPEAFF.